This record covers a single T cell receptor beta chain. The antigen it recognizes is unknown. No base quality values were provided; no much bigger clone lies one nucleotide off. The sample comes from a study of PD-L1 blockade in urothelial cancer (dated by TCRdb to 2016 to 2017). With respect to the entire study: Therapy was started around 2014 for all patients, and atezolizumab 1,200 mg was administered intravenously every 3 weeks. About 90% of the roughly 29 patients were males with bladder-origin urothelial cancer, and about two thirds of the roughly 30 reported a prior smoking history. An ECOG performance status of 0 or 1 was recorded for the patients, and 0 to 3 prior chemotherapy regimens had been received by the patients. Blood samples were analyzed at two time points: 3 weeks after treatment start (second dose) and 6 weeks after treatment start. A median of 141,255 T cells and 65,000 to 90,000 unique TCRs was obtained from blood samples, and a median clonality of about 0.08 was observed. An exploratory multi-omic analysis was conducted of the somatic, immune and clinical correlates of response to PD-L1 blockade with atezolizumab in urothelial cancer. Pretreatment tumor samples, along with matched peripheral blood collected serially before and after atezolizumab treatment, underwent TCR sequencing. Durable clinical benefit was defined as progression-free survival longer than 6 months, and TCR features were also tested against progression-free and overall survival. In the same patients who had TCR sequencing, pretreatment tumors also underwent whole exome sequencing and RNA sequencing. Durable clinical benefit was achieved by nine patients but not by the remaining 20. Twenty-nine patients had pretreatment blood TCR-seq, some 24 had at least one posttreatment blood collection, and some 24 had tumor TCR-seq. The full study reports these points: Because of the small sample size (n ≈ 27) and the many exploratory analyses performed, the results are intended to be regarded as hypothesis-generating. Greater expansion of tumor-associated TCR clones in peripheral blood 3 weeks after the start of treatment was observed in patients with durable benefit (n ≈ 22, p = 0.022). Improved progression-free and overall survival was found to be associated with pretreatment peripheral blood TCR clonality below the median.

Synthetic TCR analog templates were spiked into each PCR to estimate absolute template abundance from read counts. The immunoSEQ assay used bias-controlled V and J gene primers to amplify TCRbeta CDR3 regions from genomic DNA. Sequencing of rearranged TCRbeta segments was done at approximately 20X coverage. The authors' pipeline ran thus. Sequencing errors were corrected by clustering, and CDR3s were annotated against IMGT so that V, D and J genes could be assigned. Only productive TCRbeta rearrangements were used in downstream analyses, excluding out-of-frame or stop-codon sequences. To compute clonality, Shannon entropy was normalized by the log of the number of unique productive sequences and then subtracted from one. Clones differing between time points or between blood and tumor were identified by Fisher's exact test with Benjamini-Hochberg correction at adjusted p below 0.01. TCRdb obtained this table from immuneACCESS and retained in-frame rearrangements with V and J assigned. These tables miss some clones; where compared with another copy, unresolved V genes account for less than half of the shortfall, and the remainder is unexplained. That table is the source of V, J and clone size, and D and trimming were worked out from the DNA. The sample table records 50,000 or so clones; over 65% of these occur just once. The ten biggest clones cover less than 1.5% of the sample.

The CDR3, cysteine through phenylalanine, is 11 amino acids long. The read is trimmed to its CDR3 DNA, 33 bases read in frame from base 1. The germline V gene specifies MGHDK as CDR1 and SYGVNS as CDR2. The junction shows trimming of 6 bases on V and 4 bases on J, plus 6 bases between the germline ends. The time point label here, explained by the study, means: pretreatment peripheral blood. A cohort of approximately 30 patients with locally advanced or metastatic urothelial carcinoma, treated at Memorial Sloan Kettering on a trial protocol, was included. Peripheral blood mononuclear cells were collected pretreatment and during treatment, at between 1 and 8 total time points per patient. The Qiagen DNeasy Blood extraction kit was used to purify genomic DNA from total PBMCs and from tumor samples. PBMCs were collected pretreatment and during treatment, and were isolated and stored as previously described.

The sample consisted of PBMCs, taken around atezolizumab (anti-PD-L1) treatment. The sequence derives from a man aged 50 to 59 with urothelial cancer. This receptor chain uses TRBV25-1 and TRBJ2-5, with no confidently assigned D gene. At the DNA level, the sequence is TGTGCCAGCAGCAGGCGAGAGACCCAGTACTTC. It encodes CASSRRETQYF.